The next 18 T cell receptor beta chains were all read from a single sample in a study of OX40 agonist ivuxolimab in advanced cancers. Library prep was done by the immunoSEQ multiplex PCR assay. Sourced from immuneACCESS, this table was stored by TCRdb with only in-frame sequences that have V and J called. A share of the clones is absent; for the studies checked, an unresolved V gene accounts for under half, and the remainder has no known explanation. Counted in this sample were tens of thousands of clones; about 87% of them appeared once. Clones ranked in the top ten supply 6.5% to 8.5% of the sample. Source: CD4+ or CD8+ T cells sorted from blood, taken in a trial of the OX40 agonist ivuxolimab. The receptor source for this set is an adult with an advanced solid tumor such as melanoma, head and neck, liver or kidney cancer.

The chain joins TRBV30 to TRBJ1-5; D not certain. Germline CDR1 GTSNPN, CDR2 SVGIG (reference sequence). Between the trimmed V and J ends, which lost 0 bases and 4 bases, there was a span of 10 bases. This CDR3 has 14 amino acids. CDR3 DNA sequence: TGTGCCTGGAGTGTATCGTCGGGGAATCAGCCCCAGCATTTT. Translated: CAWSVSSGNQPQHF. Full variable domain (outside the CDR3, taken from reference TRBV30 and TRBJ1-5): SQTIHQWPATLVQPVGSPLSLECTVEGTSNPNLYWYRQAAGRGLQLLFYSVGIGQISSEVPQNLSASRPQDRQFILSSKKLLLSDSGFYLCAWSVSSGNQPQHFGDGTRLSIL.

This chain uses TRBV6-1 with TRBJ2-1, with D uncertain. This CDR3 comprises 11 residues. Germline CDR1 reads MNHNS; CDR2 reads SASEGT. V was shortened by 5 bases and J by 9 bases, with 8 bases between the two germline ends. The CDR3 DNA is TGTGCCAGCAGTTCCGTGAGTGAGCAGTTCTTC. Translating it yields CASSSVSEQFF.

The chain is built from TRBV6-5 and TRBJ2-3; 10 bases line up with TRBD2. Germline CDR1 is MNHEY and CDR2 is SVGAGI. The V gene end was trimmed by 1 base and the J gene end by 2 bases; junction bases not matched to a gene: 3. The CDR3 sequence is 16 residues long. The CDR3 loop reads CASSYLAGGPTDTQYF. The CDR3 coding sequence is TGTGCCAGCAGTTACTTAGCGGGAGGACCCACAGATACGCAGTATTTT.

About this clone itself: Other DNA sequences in this specimen translate into the identical CDR3. This rearrangement joins TRBV5-6 to TRBJ2-5; D is unresolved. The CDR3 is 11 residues long. V was clipped by 0 bases and J by 5 bases, with 2 bases between them. The germline gives CDR1 SGHDT, CDR2 YYEEEE. CDR3 bases: TGTGCCAGCAGCTTGGAGGAGACCCAGTACTTC. Protein sequence: CASSLEETQYF.

The gene calls are TRBV7-2 and TRBJ1-1, with D hard to call. V lost 5 bases and J 5 bases, leaving 12 bases between the germline ends. Germline values: CDR1 SGHTA, CDR2 FQGNSA. This CDR3 has 13 residues. This CDR3 is CASSPTPKTEAFF. CDR3 coding DNA: TGTGCCAGCAGCCCGACACCCAAAACTGAAGCTTTCTTT.

The chain employs TRBV28 and TRBJ2-7; D gene ambiguous. Trimming shortened V by 3 bases and J by 5 bases, and 14 bases separated the two germline ends. This CDR3 is built from 14 residues. The germline V gene encodes CDR1 MDHEN and CDR2 SYDVKM. Here the CDR3 reads CASSFSNRRNEQYF. The CDR3 DNA reads TGTGCCAGCAGTTTTTCGAATCGCAGAAACGAGCAGTACTTC.

The gene calls are TRBV5-6 and TRBJ2-3; 8 bases map to TRBD1. The CDR3 is made up of 18 amino acids. Germline CDR1 SGHDT, CDR2 YYEEEE. V was clipped by 0 bases and J by 3 bases; unmatched bases: 12. The CDR3 region has the DNA TGTGCCAGCAGCTTGGGGGTATTGGGGACAGGTTCAACAGATACGCAGTATTTT. Protein: CASSLGVLGTGSTDTQYF.

The J gene is TRBJ1-4, the V gene TRBV27; unclear D gene. Germline-derived CDR1 and CDR2 are MNHEY and SMNVEV (reference sequence). Trimming left V 2 bases short and J 3 bases short, with 7 bases between. This CDR3 comprises 14 residues. Here the CDR3 DNA reads TGTGCCAGCAGTTTAGCAGACTCTAATGAAAAACTGTTTTTT. It codes for CASSLADSNEKLFF.

The V and J genes are TRBV11-3 and TRBJ1-4; 7 positions match TRBD1. The J segment lost 1 base and the V segment lost 6 bases, leaving 11 bases of the junction unmatched. The CDR3 runs to 17 residues. Looked up from germline, CDR1 is SGHNT and CDR2 is YENEEA. The chain's CDR3 is CASSRTGDEGTNEKLFF. The CDR3 coding sequence is TGTGCCAGCAGTCGTACAGGGGACGAAGGAACTAATGAAAAACTGTTTTTT. Combining the CDR3 with reference TRBV11-3 and TRBJ1-4 gives the whole variable domain EAGVVQSPRYKIIEKKQPVAFWCNPISGHNTLYWYLQNLGQGPELLIRYENEEAVDDSQLPKDRFSAERLKGVDSTLKIQPAELGDSAVYLCASSRTGDEGTNEKLFFGSGTQLSVL.

The CDR3 DNA follows: TGTGCCAGCCGCCCGGACAGGGGAGGGAATTCACCCCTCCACTTT. The encoded protein is CASRPDRGGNSPLHF. The chain employs TRBV7-8 and TRBJ1-6; 9 bases are a match to TRBD1. Germline-derived CDR1 and CDR2 are SGHVS and FQNEAQ. The CDR3 runs 15 residues. With 8 bases clipped from V and 7 bases from J, the junction kept 9 bases outside the gene matches.

The chain links TRBV5-4 to TRBJ1-4, with 9 bases lining up with TRBD1. The CDR3 consists of 15 residues. The V and J ends lost 4 bases and 8 bases, in that order; junction bases with no gene match: 9. The germline V gene encodes CDR1 SGHNT and CDR2 YYREEE (reference sequence). CDR3 in amino acids: CASSPATGGGEKLFF. The CDR3 bases are TGTGCCAGCAGCCCCGCGACAGGGGGTGGGGAAAAACTGTTTTTT.

The CDR3 loop reads CASGPSSNYGYTF. The CDR3 DNA sequence: TGTGCCAGCGGTCCCAGCTCTAACTATGGCTACACCTTC. The chain links TRBV6-6 to TRBJ1-2; D is ambiguous. This CDR3 spans 13 amino acids. In germline, CDR1 is MNHNY, CDR2 SVGAGI (reference sequence). Trimming shortened V by 8 bases and J by 0 bases, and 10 bases separated the two germline ends.

CDR3 nucleotides: TGCGCCAGCAGTCTCGCTGGACGGGTCTCAGATACGCAGTATTTT. This encodes CASSLAGRVSDTQYF. This chain uses TRBV5-1 with TRBJ2-3, with D uncertain. CDR1 is SGHRS and CDR2 is YFSETQ in the germline V gene. The CDR3 covers 15 residues. V lost 5 bases and J lost 4, with 17 bases in between.

The chain is built from TRBV5-4 and TRBJ2-1; 9 bases map to TRBD1. CDR3 length: 12 amino acids. V lost 4 bases to trimming and J lost 8 bases; unmatched junction nucleotides: 1. CDR1 SGHNT and CDR2 YYREEE come from the germline V gene (reference sequence). The CDR3 region has the DNA TGTGCCAGCAGCCGGACAGGGGATGAGCAGTTCTTC. As protein: CASSRTGDEQFF.

The sample holds one count of this clone. This sequence joins TRBV6-6 and TRBJ1-1; possibly TRBD1 for D (5 bases). Germline CDR1 reads MNHNY; CDR2 reads SVGAGI (reference sequence). Trimming took off 2 bases at V and 2 bases at J, with 6 bases between the two ends. CDR3 length: 13 amino acids. In nucleotides, the CDR3 is TGTGCCAGCAGTTACAGGGGAAACACTGAAGCTTTCTTT. This translates into CASSYRGNTEAFF.

V gene TRBV5-1 combines with J gene TRBJ2-2; 7 bases are a match to TRBD1. Germline values: CDR1 SGHRS, CDR2 YFSETQ. Trimming at V came to 1 base and at J to 4 bases, leaving 4 bases not matched to a gene. The length of the CDR3 is 15 residues. CDR3 DNA: TGCGCCAGCAGCTTGTACAGGGACAGCACCGGGGAGCTGTTTTTT. Protein sequence: CASSLYRDSTGELFF.

The gene calls are TRBV7-9 and TRBJ2-1; D unclear. The CDR3 runs to 13 residues. V lost 6 bases, J lost 3 bases, and 9 bases lay in between. Germline CDR1 reads SEHNR; CDR2 reads FQNEAQ (reference sequence). The CDR3 DNA reads TGTGCCAGCAGGCCTGGTTACTACAATGAGCAGTTCTTC. Translated, it gives CASRPGYYNEQFF.

The chain links TRBV11-3 to TRBJ2-2; D is perhaps TRBD1 (6 bases). The V gene's germline CDR1 is SGHNT and CDR2 YENEEA. CDR3 length equals 14 residues. The V end was cut by 5 bases, the J end by 1 base, with 8 bases between. The CDR3 nucleotides read TGTGCCAGCAGCGGGGGCGGGAACACCGGGGAGCTGTTTTTT. As protein: CASSGGGNTGELFF.